These 7 T cell receptor beta chains originate from one sample sequenced in a study of shared clonotypes between healthy human individuals. Data came from immunoSEQ multiplex PCR; TCRdb stores just in-frame clones and leaves some out. The table has 330,000 or so clones, more than 60% seen once. What was sequenced was memory CD4+ T cells sorted from blood. The subset: CD45RA-negative fraction. The receptor source for this set is a man aged 25-40 years in good health.

V gene TRBV2 combines with J gene TRBJ2-3, with D possibly being TRBD2 (6 bases). The CDR3 is made up of 12 amino acids. Germline CDR1 is SNHLY and CDR2 is FYNNEI. V shed 6 bases and J shed 4 bases, with 8 bases lying between them. The CDR3 reads CASRTGADTQYF. The CDR3 bases are TGTGCCAGCAGAACGGGGGCAGATACGCAGTATTTT.

The rearrangement uses TRBV6-4 and TRBJ2-1; tentative D call: TRBD2 (5 bases). This CDR3 spans 13 amino acids. Deletions cut 3 bases from V and 9 bases from J, with 12 bases between. The germline CDR1 and CDR2 sequences are MRHNA and SNTAGT. CDR3 DNA sequence: TGTGCCAGCAGTGAGTTCGAGGGCGGTGAGCAGTTCTTC. Amino acid sequence: CASSEFEGGEQFF.

About this clone: Other DNA sequences from this sample encode an identical CDR3 as well. The gene calls are TRBV7-9 and TRBJ2-1; 7 bases are shared with TRBD2. J lost 0 bases, V lost 2 bases, and 1 base had no gene match. Germline V gene data show CDR1 as SEHNR and CDR2 as FQNEAQ (reference sequence). The CDR3 covers 15 residues. For the CDR3, the DNA is TGTGCCAGCAGCTTACCGGGAGGCTCCTACAATGAGCAGTTCTTC. It yields the protein CASSLPGGSYNEQFF.

The chain uses TRBV6-1 and TRBJ1-1, with a tentative D call TRBD1 (6 bases). The CDR3 spans 14 residues. V was shortened by 7 bases and J by 6 bases, with 18 bases between the two germline ends. Germline lookup yields CDR1 MNHNS and CDR2 SASEGT. This chain's CDR3 is CASIYSQGRAEAFF. CDR3 DNA sequence: TGTGCCAGCATCTACTCACAGGGAAGGGCTGAAGCTTTCTTT.

The chain carries TRBV19 and TRBJ2-7; D unresolved. Germline V gene lookup returns CDR1 LNHDA and CDR2 SQIVND (reference sequence). V gave up 4 bases and J gave up 6 bases, with 16 bases separating them. This CDR3 has 14 residues. CDR3 in amino acids: CASSTRPESGEQYF. The DNA of the CDR3 is TGTGCCAGTAGTACAAGACCCGAATCGGGCGAGCAGTACTTC.

The chain uses TRBV10-2 and TRBJ1-5, with a possible D match to TRBD1 (5 bases). The CDR3 is made up of 16 amino acids. The V gene lost 1 base and the J gene lost 0 bases, with 10 bases spanning the gap. Germline CDR1 reads WSHSY; CDR2 reads SAAADI. CDR3 nucleotide sequence: TGCGCCAGCAGTGAGTTGGGGCAGGGTAGCAATCAGCCCCAGCATTTT. It codes for CASSELGQGSNQPQHF.

In this sample, this clone turned up a few times. V and J are TRBV18 and TRBJ2-7; 10 bases fit TRBD1. CDR3 length equals 15 residues. Losses at the gene ends were 6 bases for V and 3 bases for J; bases not matched to a gene: 8. The germline CDR1 and CDR2 sequences are KGHSH and LQKENI. The CDR3: CASSRGTGDLYEQYF. CDR3 bases: TGTGCCAGCTCCCGCGGGACAGGGGATCTCTACGAGCAGTACTTC.